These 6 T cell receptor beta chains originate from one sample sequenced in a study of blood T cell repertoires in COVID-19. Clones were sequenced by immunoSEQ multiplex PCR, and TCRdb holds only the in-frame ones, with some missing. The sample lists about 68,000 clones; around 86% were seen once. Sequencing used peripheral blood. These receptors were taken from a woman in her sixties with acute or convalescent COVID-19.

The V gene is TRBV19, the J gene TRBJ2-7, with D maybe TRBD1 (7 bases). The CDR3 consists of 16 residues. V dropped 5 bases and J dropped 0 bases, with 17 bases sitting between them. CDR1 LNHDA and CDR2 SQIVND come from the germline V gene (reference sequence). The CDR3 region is CASSQGGTVSSYEQYF. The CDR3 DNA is TGTGCCAGTAGTCAGGGGGGCACAGTGAGCTCCTACGAGCAGTACTTC.

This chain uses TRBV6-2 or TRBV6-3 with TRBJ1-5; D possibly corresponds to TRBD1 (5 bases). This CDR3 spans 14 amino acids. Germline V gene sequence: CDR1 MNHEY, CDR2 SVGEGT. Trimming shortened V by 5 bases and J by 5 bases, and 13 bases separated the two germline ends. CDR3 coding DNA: TGTGCCAGCAGTCCGAGACAGACCTATCAGCCCCAGCATTTT. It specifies CASSPRQTYQPQHF.

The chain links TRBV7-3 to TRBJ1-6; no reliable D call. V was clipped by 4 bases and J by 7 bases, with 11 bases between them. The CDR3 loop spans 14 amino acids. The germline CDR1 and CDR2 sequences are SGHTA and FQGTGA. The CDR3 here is CASSYAGINSPLHF. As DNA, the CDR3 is TGTGCCAGCAGCTATGCCGGGATCAATTCACCCCTCCACTTT.

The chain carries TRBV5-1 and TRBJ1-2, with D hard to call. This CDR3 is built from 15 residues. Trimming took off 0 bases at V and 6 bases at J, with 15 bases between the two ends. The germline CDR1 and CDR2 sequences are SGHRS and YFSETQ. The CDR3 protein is CASSLAAGYEDGYTF. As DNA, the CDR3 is TGCGCCAGCAGCTTGGCAGCGGGATATGAGGATGGCTACACCTTC.

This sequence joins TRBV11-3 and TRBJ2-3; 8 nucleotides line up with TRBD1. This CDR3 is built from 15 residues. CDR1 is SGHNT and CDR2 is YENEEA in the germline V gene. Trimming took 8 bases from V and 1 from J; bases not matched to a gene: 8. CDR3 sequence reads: CASQREDRGTDTQYF. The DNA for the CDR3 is TGTGCCAGCCAGAGGGAGGACAGGGGCACAGATACGCAGTATTTT.

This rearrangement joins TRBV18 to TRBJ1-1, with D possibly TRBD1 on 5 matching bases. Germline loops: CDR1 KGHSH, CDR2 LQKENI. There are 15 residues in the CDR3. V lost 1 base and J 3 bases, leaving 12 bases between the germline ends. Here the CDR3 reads CASSPQTGRDTEAFF. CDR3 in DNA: TGTGCCAGCTCACCACAGACTGGCAGGGACACTGAAGCTTTCTTT.